This T cell receptor (beta chain) was identified in a study of blood T cell repertoires in COVID-19. Study-wide background: Donors in the United States, Italy and Spain gave samples during acute or convalescent COVID-19.

Assay: immunoSEQ multiplex PCR; the TCRdb copy retains only in-frame clones and omits some. In the table there are approximately 350,000 clones, about 89% of which are singletons. CDR3 length equals 12 residues. Germline loops: CDR1 SGHNT, CDR2 YENEEA. Trimming left V 3 bases short and J 5 bases short, with 7 bases between. In this sample, this clone turned up once. The TCR comes from a woman in her 30s with COVID-19, enrolled during active disease. Sample: peripheral blood. The rearrangement uses TRBV11-3 and TRBJ2-5; a possible D gene is TRBD2 (5 bases). The chain's CDR3 is CASSLSSETQYF. The CDR3 region has the DNA TGTGCCAGCAGCTTGTCTAGCGAGACCCAGTACTTC.